Reported below is one TCR beta chain. The antigen remains undetermined. The record originates from a study of Ad26.COV2.S vaccination and SARS-CoV-2 variants. Study observations and caveats: There was a possibility that the TCR breadth and depth analyses underestimated total T cell responses.

Germline CDR1 reads SQVTM; CDR2 reads ANQGSEA. CDR3 length: 12 residues. V was trimmed by 6 bases and J by 1 base, leaving 8 bases between them. The treatment is: 15 to 20 received Ad26.COV2.S at low or high dose, single or two shots; 5 received placebo; per-sample allocation not given. Day 63 after the first vaccine or placebo injection was the time point for sampling. Using immunoSEQ multiplex PCR, the repertoire was profiled, and TCRdb retains in-frame clones only, with some absent. Here the sample spans some 520,000 clones, around 88% being singletons. Here the sequenced sample was peripheral blood, taken in a trial of Ad26.COV2.S vaccine versus placebo. The chain links TRBV29-1 to TRBJ2-3; D uncertain. This clonotype was sampled from a person between 18 and 65 years old who received the Ad26.COV2.S COVID-19 vaccine or a placebo. CDR3 sequence (DNA): TGCAGCGTAGAGGACGGCACAGATACGCAGTATTTT. It encodes CSVEDGTDTQYF.